These 29 T cell receptor beta chains share one sample of origin, sequenced in a study of T cell repertoires in cytomegalovirus infection. TCRdb re-called the reads with MiXCR, one entry per CDR3 protein. The sample lists under 800,000 distinct CDR3 sequences; 20% to 30% were seen once. What was sequenced was CD8+ T cells from PBMCs. These receptors all stem from a human donor in good health (CMV status not recorded). Some clones in this sample may be carry-over from other donors' samples.

The chain carries TRBV4-2 and TRBJ2-3; 10 bases map to TRBD2. The CDR3 loop spans 17 amino acids. V lost 0 bases to trimming and J lost 2 bases; unmatched junction nucleotides: 5. Germline CDR1 and CDR2: LGHNA and YNFKEQ. CDR3 sequence reads: CASSQDNLAGVTDTQYF. The DNA for the CDR3 is TGTGCCAGCAGCCAAGATAATCTAGCGGGGGTCACAGATACGCAGTATTTT.

Details on this clonotype: A much bigger clone sits one base away, suggesting this may be a read error. The genes are TRBV6-6 and TRBJ2-2; 9 nucleotides agree with TRBD1. From germline, CDR1 is MNHNY and CDR2 SVGAGI (reference sequence). The length of the CDR3 is 17 residues. CDR3 amino acids: CASSYSDRGANTRELFF. The CDR3 DNA follows: TGTGCCAGCAGTTACTCGGACAGGGGCGCGAACACCAGGGAGCTGTTTTTT.

In its sample, this clonotype was seen a few times. This chain connects TRBV29-1 to TRBJ2-3; a possible D gene is TRBD2 (5 bases). The CDR3 spans 12 residues. CDR1 is SQVTM, CDR2 ANQGSEA, per germline. Trimming removed 7 bases at V and 2 bases at J, with 10 bases between. CDR3 nucleotides: TGCAGCGGCCGCGGGCCCACAGATACGCAGTATTTT. Translating it yields CSGRGPTDTQYF.

The chain combines TRBV12-3 or TRBV12-4 with TRBJ1-2; 7 bases fit TRBD1. This CDR3 comprises 12 residues. The ends lost 8 bases at V and 3 bases at J; junction bases unmatched: 3. The CDR3 spells CASPDRDYGYTF. DNA of the CDR3: TGTGCCAGCCCAGACAGGGACTATGGCTACACCTTC.

In its sample, this clonotype was seen many times. The chain carries TRBV28 and TRBJ2-7; D possibly uses TRBD1 or TRBD2 (5 bases each). Per the germline V gene, CDR1 is MDHEN and CDR2 is SYDVKM. Between the trimmed V and J ends, which lost 3 bases and 1 base, there was a span of 7 bases. This CDR3 comprises 13 residues. CDR3 in DNA: TGTGCCAGCAGTTTGGGGGATTCCTACGAGCAGTACGTC. It encodes CASSLGDSYEQYV.

V and J are TRBV20-1 and TRBJ2-7, with D perhaps matching TRBD1 (5 bases). The CDR3 runs 14 residues. The germline gives CDR1 DFQATT, CDR2 SNEGSKA (reference sequence). V lost 0 bases and J lost 4, with 13 bases in between. The CDR3 protein is CSARDLNRSYEQYF. Here the CDR3 DNA reads TGCAGTGCTAGAGACCTGAACAGGAGTTACGAGCAGTACTTC.

This clonotype was seen ten or more times. The genes are TRBV7-2 and TRBJ2-6, with a possible D match to TRBD1 (6 bases). The CDR3 is made up of 20 amino acids. The germline V and J ends were trimmed by 0 bases and 4 bases, with 22 bases remaining between them. Germline values: CDR1 SGHTA, CDR2 FQGNSA. As DNA, the CDR3 is TGTGCCAGCAGCTTAGCGAAGGTGATAACAGGGTTCTACGGGGCCAACGTCCTGACTTTC. Its protein is CASSLAKVITGFYGANVLTF.

This clonotype has a count of ten or more. The V gene is TRBV7-2, the J gene TRBJ2-2, with TRBD2 matching over 7 bases. Germline-derived CDR1 and CDR2 are SGHTA and FQGNSA. V shed 0 bases, J shed 6 bases, and the junction held 7 bases outside the gene matches. This CDR3 comprises 16 residues. CDR3 amino acids: CASSLAWTRRSGELFF. CDR3 nucleotide sequence: TGTGCCAGCAGCTTAGCATGGACTAGGAGGTCCGGGGAGCTGTTTTTT. The full variable domain, with the rest looked up from reference TRBV7-2 and TRBJ2-2, is GAGVSQSPSNKVTEKGKDVELRCDPISGHTALYWYRQSLGQGLEFLIYFQGNSAPDKSGLPSDRFSAERTGGSVSTLTIQRTQQEDSAVYLCASSLAWTRRSGELFFGEGSRLTVL.

Turning to this clonotype: A much larger clone lies a single base off, so this may be a read error. The genes are TRBV27 and TRBJ1-1; D uncertain. CDR1 MNHEY and CDR2 SMNVEV come from the germline V gene (reference sequence). This CDR3 is 13 amino acids long. The CDR3: CASSFGSSTDAFF. CDR3 bases: TGTGCCAGCAGTTTTGGTTCTTCGACTGACGCTTTCTTT.

This clonotype was seen more than once but under ten times. J is TRBJ1-5 and V is TRBV25-1; a weak D match, TRBD1 (5 bases). Germline CDR1 and CDR2: MGHDK and SYGVNS. V gave up 6 bases and J gave up 7 bases, with 16 bases separating them. The CDR3 is 14 residues long. The CDR3, as DNA: TGTGCCAGCAGCCCGGGGGAGCGATACCAGCCCCAGCATTTT. This translates into CASSPGERYQPQHF.

This clonotype was seen repeatedly, ten times or more. This rearrangement joins TRBV7-2 to TRBJ2-5; D is possibly TRBD1 (6 bases). CDR3 size: 15 residues. Deletions cut 5 bases from V and 2 bases from J, with 15 bases between. Germline CDR1 SGHTA, CDR2 FQGNSA. This chain's CDR3 is CASSPRWTEQETQYF. The CDR3 nucleotides read TGTGCCAGCAGCCCTAGATGGACAGAACAAGAGACCCAGTACTTC.

The chain uses TRBV7-6 and TRBJ2-7; unclear D gene. The V gene lost 6 bases and the J gene lost 3 bases, with 6 bases spanning the gap. This CDR3 is 11 amino acids long. Germline loops: CDR1 SGHVS, CDR2 FNYEAQ. This CDR3 reads CASRLRYEQYF. Here the CDR3 DNA reads TGTGCCAGCAGACTTCGCTACGAGCAGTACTTC.

This clonotype was counted a few times. This chain joins TRBV20-1 and TRBJ2-7, with TRBD2 as a possible D gene (5 bases). V dropped 2 bases and J dropped 3 bases, with 14 bases sitting between them. The length of the CDR3 is 14 residues. CDR1 and CDR2 (germline): DFQATT, SNEGSKA (reference sequence). As DNA, the CDR3 is TGCAGTGCTAGACCCATTAGGAGCGGCTACGAGCAGTACGTC. This sequence encodes CSARPIRSGYEQYV.

The V gene is TRBV27, the J gene TRBJ2-5, with 7 bases fitting TRBD1. The length of the CDR3 is 16 residues. The ends lost 0 bases at V and 6 bases at J; junction bases unmatched: 10. CDR1 and CDR2 from the germline V gene are MNHEY and SMNVEV (reference sequence). CDR3 region: CASSLSRDRERKTQYF. CDR3 in DNA: TGTGCCAGCAGTTTATCACGAGACAGGGAAAGAAAGACCCAGTACTTC.

This clonotype was recorded many times. The J gene is TRBJ2-4, the V gene TRBV11-2; D gene uncertain. Germline CDR1 SGHAT, CDR2 FQNNGV. This CDR3 comprises 19 residues. The V and J ends lost 3 bases and 1 base respectively, with 22 bases between them. CDR3 protein: CASSFIYYGSDDAKNIQYF. Here the CDR3 DNA reads TGTGCCAGCAGCTTTATTTATTACGGGTCGGACGATGCCAAAAACATTCAGTACTTC.

Here the CDR3 DNA reads TGTGCCAGCAGCGGAGGTGGTGGCCCGAACACCGGGGAGCTGTTTTTT. It specifies CASSGGGGPNTGELFF. The rearrangement uses TRBV5-6 and TRBJ2-2; maybe TRBD2 (5 bases). V was pared by 4 bases and J by 0 bases, with 13 bases between. Germline V gene lookup returns CDR1 SGHDT and CDR2 YYEEEE. The length of the CDR3 is 16 residues.

There are a few counts of this clonotype. CDR3 region: CADLRLVGANVLTF. The DNA for the CDR3 is TGCGCCGATCTCCGGTTGGTCGGGGCCAACGTCCTGACTTTC. The chain is built from TRBV23-1 and TRBJ2-6; D uncertain. TRBV23-1 has ORF status, its function being uncertain. V was trimmed by 11 bases and J by 4 bases, leaving 15 bases between them. The CDR3 totals 14 residues.

With regard to this clonotype: A much larger clone sits a single nucleotide away, making a read error possible. The chain carries TRBV4-1 and TRBJ1-2; tentative D call: TRBD1 (6 bases). The CDR3 consists of 15 residues. Germline CDR1 reads MGHRA; CDR2 reads YSYEKL. V was pared by 5 bases and J by 5 bases, with 18 bases between. CDR3 loop: CASSSRDMGSYGYTF. The CDR3 nucleotides are TGCGCCAGCAGCTCCCGGGACATGGGTTCGTATGGCTACACCTTC.

Worth noting for this clonotype: A read error may be the cause here, since a much bigger clone is one base away. The chain has TRBV11-2 and TRBJ1-6; the D gene is possibly TRBD1 (5 bases). The germline CDR1 and CDR2 sequences are SGHAT and FQNNGV. This CDR3 has 16 amino acids. CDR3 in DNA: TGTGCCAGCAGCTTAGGAGGGGTCGGGGATAATTCACTCCTCCACTTT. This sequence encodes CASSLGGVGDNSLLHF.

The chain has TRBV7-3 and TRBJ2-2; TRBD1 is a possible D gene (5 bases). CDR1 and CDR2 from the germline V gene are SGHTA and FQGTGA. The CDR3 loop spans 15 amino acids. The ends were cut back, 7 bases at V and 6 bases at J, with 18 bases in the middle. The CDR3 loop reads CASKKEQGKAGELFF. In DNA, the CDR3 is TGTGCCAGCAAAAAGGAGCAGGGAAAGGCCGGGGAGCTGTTTTTT.

This clonotype was counted at least ten times. V gene TRBV7-6 combines with J gene TRBJ2-5; TRBD2 matches 11 bases. CDR1 and CDR2 (germline): SGHVS, FNYEAQ. V gave up 5 bases and J gave up 10 bases; unmatched junction bases: 9. The CDR3 consists of 14 residues. Here the CDR3 DNA reads TGTGCCAGCAGCCAATCTAGCGGGGGGACAGTCCAGTACTTC. It encodes CASSQSSGGTVQYF.

This clonotype was counted at least ten times. The chain joins TRBV7-8 to TRBJ2-7, with TRBD2 matching over 7 bases. This CDR3 is 14 amino acids long. CDR1 is SGHVS, CDR2 FQNEAQ, per germline. V was clipped by 4 bases and J by 4 bases; unmatched bases: 7. The CDR3 here is CASSSLLRGYEQYV. CDR3 bases: TGTGCCAGCAGCTCGCTTCTGCGGGGGTACGAGCAGTACGTC.

This clonotype was seen only a few times. The genes are TRBV6-4 and TRBJ2-5, with a tentative D call TRBD2 (6 bases). This CDR3 is built from 16 residues. The germline V and J ends were trimmed by 2 bases and 5 bases, with 18 bases remaining between them. Germline V gene data show CDR1 as MRHNA and CDR2 as SNTAGT. The CDR3 here is CASSDGRTAGLETQYF. In DNA form, the CDR3 reads TGTGCCAGCAGTGACGGGAGAACTGCGGGGCTCGAGACCCAGTACTTC.

This clonotype came up many times. V usage is TRBV7-2 and J usage is TRBJ1-6, with a possible D match to TRBD1 (6 bases). This CDR3 region has 13 residues. Trimming removed 5 bases from V and 13 bases from J, with 15 bases in between. Germline V gene data show CDR1 as SGHTA and CDR2 as FQGNSA. The CDR3 DNA follows: TGTGCCAGCAGCCGGGACACCGCTTGGCCCCTCCACTTT. This gives the protein CASSRDTAWPLHF.

This clonotype was seen a few times. The chain combines TRBV28 with TRBJ2-7; 8 positions agree with TRBD1. The junction had 4 bases not matched to a gene; V was cut back by 3 bases and J by 3 bases. CDR1 MDHEN and CDR2 SYDVKM come from the germline V gene. CDR3 length equals 14 residues. This CDR3 is CASSFRTGIYEQYV. The CDR3, as DNA: TGTGCCAGCAGTTTCAGGACAGGGATCTACGAGCAGTACGTC.

Points on this clonotype: The CDR3 does not end in the conserved phenylalanine or tryptophan, so this is likely a read error. The chain combines TRBV7-4 with TRBJ2-3; D not resolved. The CDR3 contains 21 residues. V shed 3 bases and J shed 2 bases, with 30 bases lying between them. CDR1 and CDR2 (germline): SGHVT, SQSDAQ. The CDR3 sequence: CASSFRFRIVRARRTTDTQYS. Here the CDR3 DNA reads TGTGCCAGCAGCTTTCGCTTTAGGATTGTCCGGGCCCGAAGAACCACAGATACGCAGTATTCT.

This clonotype turned up a few times. V gene TRBV7-8 combines with J gene TRBJ2-3; D may match TRBD1 or TRBD2 (5 bases each). The CDR3 consists of 17 residues. The germline V and J ends were trimmed by 2 bases and 6 bases, with 21 bases remaining between them. Germline loops: CDR1 SGHVS, CDR2 FQNEAQ. The CDR3 DNA sequence: TGTGCCAGCAGCTTATCATCCACCGGGACCGATCCGGATACGCAGTATTTT. It translates to CASSLSSTGTDPDTQYF.

V usage is TRBV29-1 and J usage is TRBJ1-2, with unresolved D. CDR1 is SQVTM, CDR2 ANQGSEA, per germline. The V end lost 2 bases, the J end lost 5 bases, and 9 bases lay between the germline ends. The CDR3 runs 12 residues. CDR3 coding DNA: TGCAGCGTTGAAAGCCCTGAGTATGGCTACACCTTC. Protein product: CSVESPEYGYTF.

This clonotype has ten or more counts. The chain uses TRBV28 and TRBJ2-3, with D possibly being TRBD1 or TRBD2 (6 bases each). The CDR3 spans 15 residues. V was trimmed by 1 base and J by 4 bases, leaving 12 bases between them. Germline V gene lookup returns CDR1 MDHEN and CDR2 SYDVKM. CDR3 residues: CASSLSRGRADTQYF. CDR3 bases: TGTGCCAGCAGTTTATCTCGGGGGCGGGCAGATACGCAGTATTTT. Drawing the rest from reference TRBV28 and TRBJ2-3, the complete variable domain is DVKVTQSSRYLVKRTGEKVFLECVQDMDHENMFWYRQDPGLGLRLIYFSYDVKMKEKGDIPEGYSVSREKKERFSLILESASTNQTSMYLCASSLSRGRADTQYFGPGTRLTVL.